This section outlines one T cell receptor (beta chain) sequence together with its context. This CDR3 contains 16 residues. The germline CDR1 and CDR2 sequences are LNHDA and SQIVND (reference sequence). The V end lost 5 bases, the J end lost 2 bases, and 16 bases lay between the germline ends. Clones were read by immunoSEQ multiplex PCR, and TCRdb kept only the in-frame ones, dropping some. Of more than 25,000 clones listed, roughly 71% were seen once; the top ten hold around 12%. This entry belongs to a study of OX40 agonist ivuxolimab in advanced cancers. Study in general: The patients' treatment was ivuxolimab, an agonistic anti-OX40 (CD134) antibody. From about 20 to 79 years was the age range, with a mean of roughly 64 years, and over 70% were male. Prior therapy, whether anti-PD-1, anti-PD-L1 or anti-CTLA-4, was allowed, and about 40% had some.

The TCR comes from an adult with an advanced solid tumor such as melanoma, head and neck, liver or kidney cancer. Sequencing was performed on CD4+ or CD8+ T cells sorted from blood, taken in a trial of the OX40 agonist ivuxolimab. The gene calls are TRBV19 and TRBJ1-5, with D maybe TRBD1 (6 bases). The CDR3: CASSATRGGGNQPQHF. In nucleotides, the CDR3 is TGTGCCAGTAGTGCGACCAGGGGAGGGGGCAATCAGCCCCAGCATTTT.